The 19 T cell receptor beta chains in this list originate from one sample, sequenced in a study of blood T cell repertoires in COVID-19 (dated by TCRdb to between 2020 and 2021). Library generation was performed with the immunoSEQ multiplex PCR assay. TCRdb holds this immuneACCESS table with in-frame rearrangements only. Some clones are missing; in checked studies, unresolved V genes explain under half, and the rest has no known cause. Here the sample has roughly 150,000 clones; 60% to 80% occur a single time. The top ten hold 7% to 9% of the sample. The sample comprised peripheral blood. All receptors derive from a man between 45 and 60 years old with active or convalescent COVID-19.

The chain is built from TRBV10-3 and TRBJ1-1, with D maybe TRBD1 (5 bases). The germline V gene has CDR1 ENHRY and CDR2 SYGVKD. CDR3 size: 15 residues. The V gene lost 2 bases and the J gene lost 0 bases, with 10 bases spanning the gap. The CDR3 loop reads CAISEPSGLNTEAFF. The CDR3 DNA is TGTGCCATCAGTGAGCCCTCAGGGCTGAACACTGAAGCTTTCTTT.

This chain joins TRBV24-1 and TRBJ2-1, with D hard to call. Germline V gene data show CDR1 as KGHDR and CDR2 as SFDVKD. The V end was cut by 6 bases, the J end by 0 bases, with 8 bases between. This CDR3 has 14 residues. CDR3 residues: CATSHWSSYNEQFF. The CDR3 nucleotides read TGTGCCACCAGTCACTGGAGCTCCTACAATGAGCAGTTCTTC.

The chain uses TRBV7-9 and TRBJ2-1, with 11 bases aligning to TRBD2. V shed 7 bases and J 2 bases; nucleotides not matched to a gene: 7. CDR1 and CDR2 (germline): SEHNR, FQNEAQ (reference sequence). This CDR3 contains 16 residues. CDR3: CASTVAGGGPYNEQFF. CDR3 DNA sequence: TGTGCCAGCACTGTAGCGGGAGGGGGGCCCTACAATGAGCAGTTCTTC.

The genes are TRBV11-2 and TRBJ1-1; the match to TRBD1 covers 7 bases. V dropped 2 bases and J dropped 5; count of bases not matched to a gene: 8. There are 15 residues in the CDR3. Germline CDR1 SGHAT, CDR2 FQNNGV. Written as DNA, the CDR3 is TGTGCCAGCAGCTTAAGACAGGGTTTCAGGACTGAAGCTTTCTTT. Residues: CASSLRQGFRTEAFF. The whole variable domain, filled in from reference TRBV11-2 and TRBJ1-1, reads EAGVAQSPRYKIIEKRQSVAFWCNPISGHATLYWYQQILGQGPKLLIQFQNNGVVDDSQLPKDRFSAERLKGVDSTLKIQPAKLEDSAVYLCASSLRQGFRTEAFFGQGTRLTVV.

V gene TRBV4-2 combines with J gene TRBJ2-1; 12 positions match TRBD2. CDR1 is LGHNA, CDR2 YNFKEQ, per germline. V lost 2 bases, J lost 4 bases, and 3 bases stayed unmatched. The length of the CDR3 is 16 residues. CDR3 in amino acids: CASSQLTSGSYNEQFF. Here the CDR3 DNA reads TGTGCCAGCAGCCAACTGACTAGCGGGAGTTACAATGAGCAGTTCTTC.

This sequence joins TRBV25-1 and TRBJ1-2; tentatively, D is TRBD1 (5 bases). Per the germline V gene, CDR1 is MGHDK and CDR2 is SYGVNS. V lost 10 bases to trimming and J lost 7 bases, with 16 bases between them. The CDR3 is 12 residues long. CDR3 residues: CATWRGVSGYTF. CDR3 DNA: TGTGCCACCTGGCGGGGGGTTAGTGGCTACACCTTC.

The chain joins TRBV19 to TRBJ2-5; possibly TRBD1 for D (6 bases). Germline values: CDR1 LNHDA, CDR2 SQIVND (reference sequence). The CDR3 consists of 14 residues. V lost 3 bases, J lost 2 bases, and 10 bases lay in between. CDR3 nucleotides: TGTGCCAGTAGTATCGCCAGGGGACAAGAGACCCAGTACTTC. Its translation is CASSIARGQETQYF.

The genes are TRBV9 and TRBJ2-3; maybe TRBD2 (6 bases). V lost 4 bases, J lost 1 base, and 25 bases lay in between. In germline, CDR1 is SGDLS, CDR2 YYNGEE. This CDR3 region has 19 residues. The CDR3 coding sequence is TGTGCCAGCAGCATCCCGGCGGGACTCTCAGACCACCGCACAGATACGCAGTATTTT. Translated: CASSIPAGLSDHRTDTQYF.

This clone occurred once. This chain connects TRBV23-1 to TRBJ1-6; D is possibly TRBD1 (6 bases). TRBV23-1 carries the ORF label, with uncertain function. This CDR3 contains 15 residues. V lost 2 bases, J lost 9 bases, and 14 bases lay in between. The CDR3 bases are TGCGCCAGCAGTCAACCCGGGACATCCGGTTCACCCCTCCACTTT. Protein: CASSQPGTSGSPLHF.

CDR3 DNA sequence: TGTGCCTGGAGTCCCGTGGCGGGGGAGCAGTACTTC. This sequence encodes CAWSPVAGEQYF. This chain uses TRBV30 with TRBJ2-7; D possibly corresponds to TRBD2 (6 bases). Germline CDR1 and CDR2: GTSNPN and SVGIG (reference sequence). CDR3 length: 12 amino acids. V lost 2 bases and J lost 7, with 12 bases in between.

This sequence joins TRBV25-1 and TRBJ1-1; no clear D gene. The germline V gene encodes CDR1 MGHDK and CDR2 SYGVNS. The CDR3 spans 14 residues. Trimming removed 1 base at V and 4 bases at J, with 10 bases between. The CDR3 loop is CASSEFFRGTEAFF. The DNA of the CDR3 is TGTGCCAGCAGTGAATTCTTCCGGGGCACTGAAGCTTTCTTT.

V and J are TRBV15 and TRBJ2-7, with D possibly matching TRBD2 (7 bases). Germline CDR1 and CDR2: LNHNV and YYDKDF (reference sequence). V gave up 1 base and J gave up 3 bases, with 10 bases separating them. This CDR3 is 14 amino acids long. CDR3 sequence reads: CATSRGGGGYEQYF. The CDR3 DNA is TGTGCCACCAGCAGAGGCGGGGGCGGCTACGAGCAGTACTTC.

The chain employs TRBV27 and TRBJ2-7, with a tentative D call TRBD1 (5 bases). The CDR3 has 15 amino acids. V lost 2 bases and J 3 bases, leaving 14 bases between the germline ends. In germline, CDR1 is MNHEY, CDR2 SMNVEV (reference sequence). The CDR3: CASSLRQGAYYEQYF. The DNA for the CDR3 is TGTGCCAGCAGTTTAAGGCAGGGCGCTTACTACGAGCAGTACTTC.

This chain uses TRBV27 with TRBJ2-5; possible D gene TRBD2, 6 bases. The CDR3 covers 14 residues. Trimming cost V 3 bases and J 7 bases, with 15 bases left between them. Germline V gene lookup returns CDR1 MNHEY and CDR2 SMNVEV (reference sequence). Here the CDR3 DNA reads TGTGCCAGCAGTTTCGGAGGGGCGCGGGGGACCCAGTACTTC. This codes for CASSFGGARGTQYF.

The rearrangement uses TRBV27 and TRBJ1-2; TRBD1 matches at 7 bases. The CDR3 has 15 amino acids. The J segment lost 8 bases and the V segment lost 5 bases, leaving 14 bases of the junction unmatched. Germline CDR1 MNHEY, CDR2 SMNVEV (reference sequence). In DNA form, the CDR3 reads TGTGCCAGCAGTCCCGGGACAGTCGCCGGTGGGGGCTACACCTTC. Translation: CASSPGTVAGGGYTF.

V usage is TRBV9 and J usage is TRBJ1-1; TRBD1 matches 7 bases. The germline V gene has CDR1 SGDLS and CDR2 YYNGEE. J lost 1 base, V lost 3 bases, and 15 bases had no gene match. The CDR3 consists of 18 residues. In DNA, the CDR3 is TGTGCCAGCAGCGGCCGGACAGGTCAGTGGGGCAAGAACACTGAAGCTTTCTTT. This gives the protein CASSGRTGQWGKNTEAFF. Complete variable domain (other parts from reference TRBV9 and TRBJ1-1): DSGVTQTPKHLITATGQRVTLRCSPRSGDLSVYWYQQSLDQGLQFLIQYYNGEERAKGNILERFSAQQFPDLHSELNLSSLELGDSALYFCASSGRTGQWGKNTEAFFGQGTRLTVV.

The chain is built from TRBV5-1 and TRBJ1-3; D not resolved. Trimming pared 0 bases from V and 4 bases from J, leaving 8 bases between. This CDR3 has 14 residues. Germline V lookup: CDR1 SGHRS, CDR2 YFSETQ. DNA for the CDR3: TGCGCCAGCAGCTTGGGGCCTTTGGGAAACACCATATATTTT. Encoded protein: CASSLGPLGNTIYF.

This clone has a handful of counts. This chain uses TRBV6-5 with TRBJ1-2; TRBD1 agrees at 9 bases. Germline loops: CDR1 MNHEY, CDR2 SVGAGI. Trimming at V came to 6 bases and at J to 5 bases, leaving 7 bases not matched to a gene. The CDR3 length is 14 residues. CDR3 in DNA: TGTGCCAGCAGCCGGGACAGGGATTTTTATGGCTACACCTTC. Translated: CASSRDRDFYGYTF.

On this clone itself: Other DNA sequences in the same sample also yield this CDR3. The chain uses TRBV27 and TRBJ2-1, with 10 bases lining up with TRBD2. The CDR3 is 15 residues long. V shed 2 bases, J shed 6 bases, and the junction held 4 bases outside the gene matches. Germline CDR1 and CDR2: MNHEY and SMNVEV (reference sequence). CDR3: CASSLLAGVGNEQFF. CDR3 nucleotides: TGTGCCAGCAGTTTACTAGCGGGAGTTGGCAATGAGCAGTTCTTC.